The rows below give T cell receptor beta chains drawn from one sample of a study of cytomegalovirus exposure and HLA in healthy donors. The protocol was immunoSEQ multiplex PCR, while the TCRdb copy is restricted to in-frame clones and leaves out a portion. The table for this sample gives 170,000 or so clones. Material: PBMCs. The origin of the receptors is a man aged 30 to 45 in good health and CMV-seronegative. CDR3s include the opening cysteine and the closing phenylalanine or tryptophan. Each record gives: V gene, D gene, J gene, CDR3 DNA, CDR3 protein. D genes are given only for firm matches.

>TRBV23-1|NA|TRBJ1-3
TGCGCCAGCAGGCCTGAAGACAGAAAAACCGGAAACACCATATATTTT
CASRPEDRKTGNTIYF
>TRBV7-9|NA|TRBJ1-4
TGTGCCAGCAGCGCAGACAGTCCTGCAACTAATGAAAAACTGTTTTTT
CASSADSPATNEKLFF
>TRBV28|NA|TRBJ2-7
TGTGCCAGCAGTTTGGGGGGGGCTCCTCGTGAGCAGTACTTC
CASSLGGAPREQYF
>TRBV27|NA|TRBJ2-1
TGTGCCAGCAGCTTTCCAGGGGTCGATGAGCAGTTCTTC
CASSFPGVDEQFF
>TRBV27|NA|TRBJ2-3
TGTGCCAGCAGTTTATTAGGAGGCACAGATACGCAGTATTTT
CASSLLGGTDTQYF
>TRBV6-6|NA|TRBJ2-7
TGTGCCAGCAGTCCCCCGGCCCAGGGGACCTACGAGCAGTACTTC
CASSPPAQGTYEQYF
>TRBV6-1|TRBD1|TRBJ1-5
TGTGCCAGCAGTGAATTAGGACAGGGGGGACAGCCCCAGCATTTT
CASSELGQGGQPQHF
>TRBV4-2|TRBD2|TRBJ2-1
TGTGCCAGCAGCCAACGCCTAGCGGGATCGGAGGAGCAGTTCTTC
CASSQRLAGSEEQFF
>TRBV21-1|NA|TRBJ1-1
TGTGCCAGCAGCATAGAATTAAGGCGGCTGAACACTGAAGCTTTCTTT
CASSIELRRLNTEAFF
>TRBV28|NA|TRBJ1-5
TGTGCCAGCAGTTTGCCAGGGAAGGGTAGCAGCAATCAGCCCCAGCATTTT
CASSLPGKGSSNQPQHF
>TRBV4-2|TRBD1|TRBJ1-5
TGTGCCAGCAGCCAAGATCTCACAGGGGTAAGTCAGCCCCAGCATTTT
CASSQDLTGVSQPQHF
>TRBV7-6|NA|TRBJ1-1
TGTGCCAGCAGCTTAACAGGGAAGACTGAAGCTTTCTTT
CASSLTGKTEAFF
>TRBV19|NA|TRBJ1-5
TGTGCCAGTAGTCCTCCGGACGGACAGCGAGGCAATCAGCCCCAGCATTTT
CASSPPDGQRGNQPQHF
>TRBV5-5|NA|TRBJ2-1
TGTGCCAGCAGCCCGGGACTTTCGCAGTTCTTC
CASSPGLSQFF
>TRBV29-1|TRBD1|TRBJ2-3
TGCAGCGTTAGGTCGGGGCAGGGGGTCGTTACGCAGTATTTT
CSVRSGQGVVTQYF
>TRBV7-6|NA|TRBJ2-3
TGTGCCAGCAGCTTAGAGAGGGATACGCAGTATTTT
CASSLERDTQYF